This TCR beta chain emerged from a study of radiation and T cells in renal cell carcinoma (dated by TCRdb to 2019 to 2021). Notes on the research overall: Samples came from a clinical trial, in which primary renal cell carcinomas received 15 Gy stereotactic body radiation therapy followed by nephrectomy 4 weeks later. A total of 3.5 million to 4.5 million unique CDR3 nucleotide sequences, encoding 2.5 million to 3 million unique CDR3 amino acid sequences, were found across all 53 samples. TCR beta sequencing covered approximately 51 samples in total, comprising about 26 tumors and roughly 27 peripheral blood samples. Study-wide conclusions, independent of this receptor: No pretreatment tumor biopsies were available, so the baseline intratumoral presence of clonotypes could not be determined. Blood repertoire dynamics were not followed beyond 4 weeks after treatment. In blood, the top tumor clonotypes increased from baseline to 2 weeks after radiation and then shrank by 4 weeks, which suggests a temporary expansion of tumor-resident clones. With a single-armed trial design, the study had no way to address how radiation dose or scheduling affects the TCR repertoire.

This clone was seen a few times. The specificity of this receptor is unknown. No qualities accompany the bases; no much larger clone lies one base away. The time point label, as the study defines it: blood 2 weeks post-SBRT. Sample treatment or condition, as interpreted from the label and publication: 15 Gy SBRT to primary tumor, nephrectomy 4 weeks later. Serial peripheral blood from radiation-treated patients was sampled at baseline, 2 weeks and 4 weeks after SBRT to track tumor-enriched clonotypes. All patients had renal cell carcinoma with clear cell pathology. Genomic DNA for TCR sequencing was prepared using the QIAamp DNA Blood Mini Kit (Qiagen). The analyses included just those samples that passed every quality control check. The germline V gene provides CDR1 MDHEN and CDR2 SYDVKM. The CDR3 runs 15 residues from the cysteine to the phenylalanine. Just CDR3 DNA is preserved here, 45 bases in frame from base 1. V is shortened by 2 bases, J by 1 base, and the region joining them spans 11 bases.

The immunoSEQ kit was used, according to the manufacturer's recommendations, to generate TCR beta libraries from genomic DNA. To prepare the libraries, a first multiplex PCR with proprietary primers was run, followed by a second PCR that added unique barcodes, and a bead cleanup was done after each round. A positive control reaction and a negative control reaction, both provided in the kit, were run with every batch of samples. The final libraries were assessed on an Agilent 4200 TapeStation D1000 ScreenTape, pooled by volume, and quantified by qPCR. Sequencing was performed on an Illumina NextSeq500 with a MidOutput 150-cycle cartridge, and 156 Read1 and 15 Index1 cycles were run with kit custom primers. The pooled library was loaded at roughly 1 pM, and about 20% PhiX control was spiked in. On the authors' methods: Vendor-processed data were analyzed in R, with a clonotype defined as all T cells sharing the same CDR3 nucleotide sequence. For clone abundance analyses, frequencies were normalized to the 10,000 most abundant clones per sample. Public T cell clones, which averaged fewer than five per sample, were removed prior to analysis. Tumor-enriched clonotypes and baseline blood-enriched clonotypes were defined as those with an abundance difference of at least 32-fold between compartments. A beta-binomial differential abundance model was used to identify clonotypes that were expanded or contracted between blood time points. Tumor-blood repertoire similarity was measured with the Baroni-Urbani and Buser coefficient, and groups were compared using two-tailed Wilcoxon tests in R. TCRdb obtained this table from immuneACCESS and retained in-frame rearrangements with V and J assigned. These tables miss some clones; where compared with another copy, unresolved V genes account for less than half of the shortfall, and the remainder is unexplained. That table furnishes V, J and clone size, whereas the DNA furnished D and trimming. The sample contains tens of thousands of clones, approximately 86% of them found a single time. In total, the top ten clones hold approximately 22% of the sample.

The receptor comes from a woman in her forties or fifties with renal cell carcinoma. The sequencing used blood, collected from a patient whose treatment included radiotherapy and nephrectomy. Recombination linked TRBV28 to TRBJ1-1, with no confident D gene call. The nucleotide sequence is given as TGTGCCAGCAGTTTAACCCCAACAGAGAACACTGAAGCTTTCTTT. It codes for CASSLTPTENTEAFF.